The 18 T cell receptor beta chains below were found in one sample sequenced in a study of blood T cells in healthy people across ages. The use of a sample-barcoded 5' primer and a J-beta primer mix characterized a second PCR of roughly 7 to 12 cycles. In TCRdb, the 5' RACE reads were re-called with MiXCR into one record per CDR3 protein. The table records around 1,900,000 distinct CDR3 sequences, approximately 40% of them present only once. Sequenced sample: blood. Receptors originate from a human donor in good health.

The V and J genes are TRBV4-2 and TRBJ2-6; D call uncertain. Trimming shortened V by 1 base and J by 0 bases, and 7 bases separated the two germline ends. The V gene's germline CDR1 is LGHNA and CDR2 YNFKEQ. The CDR3 spans 16 residues. CDR3 residues: CASSQASVSGANVLTF. The CDR3 DNA reads TGTGCCAGCAGCCAAGCGTCGGTCTCTGGGGCCAACGTCCTGACTTTC.

The chain combines TRBV2 with TRBJ1-1, with D possibly TRBD1 on 5 matching bases. In germline, CDR1 is SNHLY, CDR2 FYNNEI. The CDR3 has 12 amino acids. Trimming cost V 6 bases and J 8 bases, with 13 bases left between them. CDR3 DNA sequence: TGTGCCAGCAGGGGGACCCAGAAGGAAGCTTTCTTT. Its protein product is CASRGTQKEAFF.

The chain uses TRBV5-6 and TRBJ1-1; a possible D gene is TRBD1 (6 bases). Between the trimmed V and J ends, which lost 5 bases and 7 bases, there was a span of 12 bases. The CDR3 totals 12 residues. Germline loops: CDR1 SGHDT, CDR2 YYEEEE. The CDR3, as DNA: TGTGCCAGCAGGATCAGGGGTTTTGAAGCTTTCTTT. Translated, it gives CASRIRGFEAFF.

This clonotype has just one count. This sequence joins TRBV28 and TRBJ2-4; tentatively, D is TRBD2 (6 bases). There are 13 residues in the CDR3. From germline, CDR1 is MDHEN and CDR2 SYDVKM. Trimming removed 5 bases at V and 13 bases at J, with 18 bases between. CDR3 region: CASSPELDREQYF. The DNA for the CDR3 is TGTGCCAGCAGTCCTGAACTAGACCGGGAGCAGTACTTC.

V gene TRBV7-9 combines with J gene TRBJ2-1; D possibly corresponds to TRBD1 (6 bases). The V end was cut by 10 bases, the J end by 0 bases, with 16 bases between. The length of the CDR3 is 15 residues. Germline V gives CDR1 SEHNR, CDR2 FQNEAQ (reference sequence). In DNA, the CDR3 is TGTGCCACATCCACCGACAGGAGCTCCTACAATGAGCAGTTCTTC. It yields the protein CATSTDRSSYNEQFF.

The chain combines TRBV7-9 with TRBJ1-2; TRBD1 matches at 10 bases. CDR1 SEHNR and CDR2 FQNEAQ come from the germline V gene (reference sequence). The V and J ends lost 2 bases and 7 bases, in that order; junction bases with no gene match: 4. The CDR3 consists of 14 residues. In DNA form, the CDR3 reads TGTGCCAGCAGCTTACCGGGACAGGGGTCTGGCTACACCTTC. This gives the protein CASSLPGQGSGYTF.

This clonotype occurred a few times. The V and J genes are TRBV20-1 and TRBJ2-7; D call uncertain. V shed 0 bases and J shed 1 base, with 19 bases lying between them. Germline loops: CDR1 DFQATT, CDR2 SNEGSKA (reference sequence). The CDR3 loop spans 17 amino acids. In DNA, the CDR3 is TGCAGTGCTAGAGATGAATCCGAGACACAGCTTTCCTACGAGCAGTACTTC. Amino acids: CSARDESETQLSYEQYF.

This rearrangement joins TRBV28 to TRBJ1-1; tentatively, D is TRBD1 (5 bases). The V and J ends lost 5 bases and 10 bases respectively, with 14 bases between them. Germline V gives CDR1 MDHEN, CDR2 SYDVKM. CDR3 length: 12 residues. The CDR3 coding sequence is TGTGCCAGCAGTATACCCTCGAGGGGAGCTTTCTTT. The encoded protein is CASSIPSRGAFF.

The V call is TRBV11-2, the J call TRBJ2-1, with 10 bases lining up with TRBD1. The CDR3 sequence is 14 residues long. With V trimmed by 1 base and J by 9 bases, 3 bases remained unmatched. Germline assignment: CDR1 SGHAT and CDR2 FQNNGV. CDR3 coding DNA: TGTGCCAGCAGCTTAGTTGGGACAGGGGTTGAGCAGTTCTTC. It specifies CASSLVGTGVEQFF.

This clonotype turned up a few times. This chain uses TRBV10-2 with TRBJ2-4; TRBD1 or TRBD2 may be the D gene (5 bases each). This CDR3 contains 14 residues. CDR1 and CDR2 (germline): WSHSY, SAAADI. Trimming removed 0 bases from V and 6 bases from J, with 9 bases in between. CDR3 amino acids: CASSESGTVNIQYF. CDR3 DNA sequence: TGCGCCAGCAGTGAGTCCGGGACGGTAAACATTCAGTACTTC.

This clonotype occurred a few times. The rearrangement links TRBV6-5 to TRBJ2-5, with D perhaps assigned TRBD1 or TRBD2 (5 bases each). Germline-derived CDR1 and CDR2 are MNHEY and SVGAGI. V was pared by 0 bases and J by 3 bases, with 8 bases between. This CDR3 is 14 amino acids long. This chain's CDR3 is CASSYSGTKETQYF. CDR3 nucleotides: TGTGCCAGCAGTTACTCCGGGACCAAAGAGACCCAGTACTTC.

As for this clonotype: One end of the junction fails to match germline, which may point to a read error. The chain employs TRBV4-2 and TRBJ2-4; 14 bases align to TRBD2. The CDR3 is 19 residues long. CDR1 and CDR2 (germline): LGHNA, YNFKEQ. The CDR3 protein is CASRHGLAGGSIAKNTQYF. The DNA for the CDR3 is TGTGCCAGCAGACATGGACTAGCGGGGGGATCCATAGCCAAAAACACTCAGTACTTC.

This clonotype was found a few times. This chain joins TRBV12-3 or TRBV12-4 and TRBJ1-5; D possibly corresponds to TRBD1 (5 bases). The CDR3 length is 13 residues. Trimming stripped 7 bases from V and 4 bases from J, with 11 bases between. The CDR3 protein is CASKSDSNQPQHF. CDR3 coding DNA: TGTGCCAGCAAATCCGACAGTAATCAGCCCCAGCATTTT.

This clonotype has only a few counts. The chain joins TRBV5-1 to TRBJ2-2; 8 bases fit TRBD2. With V trimmed by 3 bases and J by 4 bases, 8 bases remained unmatched. CDR3 length: 16 amino acids. Per the germline V gene, CDR1 is SGHRS and CDR2 is YFSETQ. CDR3 amino acids: CASSWSGGISTGELFF. The CDR3 nucleotides read TGCGCCAGCAGCTGGAGCGGGGGAATTTCCACCGGGGAGCTGTTTTTT.

The genes are TRBV10-3 and TRBJ2-3; no reliable D call. This CDR3 comprises 12 residues. CDR1 and CDR2 from the germline V gene are ENHRY and SYGVKD. Deletions cut 0 bases from V and 7 bases from J, with 5 bases between. CDR3 coding DNA: TGTGCCATCAGTGAGTCTTCCCATACGCAGTATTTT. Translating it yields CAISESSHTQYF.

This chain links TRBV24-1 with TRBJ2-3, with TRBD2 identical over 7 bases. Per germline, CDR1 KGHDR and CDR2 SFDVKD. The CDR3 spans 12 residues. V was pared by 7 bases and J by 5 bases, with 2 bases of the junction left unmatched. CDR3 protein: CATRGGGDTQYF. Written as DNA, the CDR3 is TGTGCCACCAGGGGGGGGGGAGATACGCAGTATTTT.

This clonotype was picked up a small number of times. The chain combines TRBV12-3 or TRBV12-4 with TRBJ1-5, with 7 positions matching TRBD1. The CDR3 runs 15 residues. The junction had 9 bases not matched to a gene; V was cut back by 6 bases and J by 4 bases. CDR3 in amino acids: CASSRQTGSNQPQHF. The CDR3 nucleotides are TGTGCCAGCAGCCGTCAGACAGGGAGTAATCAGCCCCAGCATTTT.

The chain combines TRBV12-3 or TRBV12-4 with TRBJ2-3; TRBD2 matches at 7 bases. After removal of 6 bases from V and 3 bases from J, the junction contained 12 bases not matched to a gene. This CDR3 is built from 16 residues. The CDR3 reads CASSPGGGRETDTQYF. For the CDR3, the DNA is TGTGCCAGCAGCCCGGGAGGTGGGAGGGAGACAGATACGCAGTATTTT.